These 12 T cell receptor beta chains share one sample of origin, sequenced in a study of blood T cell repertoires in COVID-19. The protocol was immunoSEQ multiplex PCR, while the TCRdb copy is restricted to in-frame clones and leaves out a portion. This table holds roughly 100,000 clones, 88% found once. The sample consisted of peripheral blood. The receptors were sampled from a man between 50 and 59 years old with COVID-19, enrolled during active disease.

This clone was counted once. The chain links TRBV15 to TRBJ2-1; 8 nucleotides align to TRBD2. Per the germline V gene, CDR1 is LNHNV and CDR2 is YYDKDF (reference sequence). The CDR3 totals 15 residues. The J segment lost 6 bases and the V segment lost 4 bases, leaving 8 bases of the junction unmatched. CDR3 DNA: TGTGCCACCAGCACAGGGACTAGTGGAGGCAATGAGCAGTTCTTC. Encoded protein: CATSTGTSGGNEQFF.

This chain links TRBV10-3 with TRBJ1-2; D gene uncertain. V lost 5 bases and J lost 4, with 17 bases in between. The CDR3 is 15 amino acids. Germline values: CDR1 ENHRY, CDR2 SYGVKD. This CDR3 reads CAISMNSTFRYGYTF. CDR3 DNA: TGTGCCATCAGTATGAACAGCACCTTTCGCTATGGCTACACCTTC.

The CDR3 coding sequence is TGCGCCAGCAGCCAAGAGCCCGGACAGCGCAAGGAGACCCAGTACTTC. Translated: CASSQEPGQRKETQYF. This chain links TRBV4-1 with TRBJ2-5, with a tentative D call TRBD1 (6 bases). The length of the CDR3 is 16 residues. The V end was cut by 0 bases, the J end by 5 bases, with 16 bases between. In germline, CDR1 is MGHRA, CDR2 YSYEKL.

The chain uses TRBV25-1 and TRBJ2-7, with D possibly being TRBD1 (5 bases). V was clipped by 6 bases and J by 1 base, with 13 bases between them. The CDR3 covers 14 residues. CDR1 is MGHDK, CDR2 SYGVNS, per germline. Written as DNA, the CDR3 is TGTGCCAGCAGCGAGGAAGGGGCTTCCTACGAGCAGTACTTC. Protein product: CASSEEGASYEQYF.

The V call is TRBV11-2, the J call TRBJ2-1; tentatively, D is TRBD2 (6 bases). Germline V gene lookup returns CDR1 SGHAT and CDR2 FQNNGV. Trimming took 2 bases from V and 2 from J, leaving 13 bases between them. This CDR3 spans 16 amino acids. The CDR3 sequence: CASSLSGVSPYNEQFF. The CDR3 DNA reads TGTGCCAGCAGCTTATCGGGGGTCTCGCCCTACAATGAGCAGTTCTTC.

The chain has TRBV5-1 and TRBJ2-5; possible D gene TRBD2, 6 bases. The V end lost 5 bases, the J end lost 10 bases, and 15 bases lay between the germline ends. The CDR3 consists of 12 residues. CDR1 SGHRS and CDR2 YFSETQ come from the germline V gene. The CDR3 DNA reads as TGCGCCAGCAGTCTGGACTACGGGGACCAGTACTTC. This gives the protein CASSLDYGDQYF.

The genes are TRBV13 and TRBJ2-5; D may be TRBD1 (5 bases). The V gene's germline CDR1 is PRHDT and CDR2 FYEKMQ (reference sequence). The CDR3 runs to 15 residues. Trimming shortened V by 5 bases and J by 0 bases, and 13 bases separated the two germline ends. The CDR3 sequence is CASSTRTLNQETQYF. CDR3 DNA sequence: TGTGCCAGCAGCACGAGGACACTAAACCAAGAGACCCAGTACTTC.

This chain connects TRBV13 to TRBJ1-1, with 9 bases matching TRBD1. This CDR3 has 15 amino acids. Unmatched junction bases numbered 9, after V lost 2 bases and J lost 8 bases. Per germline, CDR1 PRHDT and CDR2 FYEKMQ (reference sequence). CDR3 protein: CASSLWGQGRREAFF. The CDR3 bases are TGTGCCAGCAGCTTATGGGGACAGGGAAGGAGGGAAGCTTTCTTT.

The chain employs TRBV10-3 and TRBJ2-2; 10 nucleotides match TRBD2. Germline-derived CDR1 and CDR2 are ENHRY and SYGVKD. CDR3 length: 17 residues. V dropped 4 bases and J dropped 3; count of bases not matched to a gene: 8. The CDR3 here is CAISGRGAGGHTGELFF. The CDR3 DNA reads as TGTGCCATCAGTGGTCGCGGAGCGGGGGGGCACACCGGGGAGCTGTTTTTT.

The rearrangement uses TRBV6-9 and TRBJ2-7; 9 bases line up with TRBD1. Looked up from germline, CDR1 is MNHGY and CDR2 is SVAAGI. This CDR3 has 16 amino acids. J was trimmed by 1 base and V by 7 bases; bases with no gene match: 11. Written as DNA, the CDR3 is TGTGCCAGCACCTTACTTCCGGGACAGGGATCCTACGAGCAGTACTTC. Translating gives CASTLLPGQGSYEQYF.

The chain couples TRBV19 to TRBJ1-6, with a possible D match to TRBD1 (5 bases). CDR3 size: 14 residues. The V end lost 6 bases, the J end lost 5 bases, and 11 bases lay between the germline ends. Germline-derived CDR1 and CDR2 are LNHDA and SQIVND (reference sequence). CDR3 region: CASRAAGDNSPLHF. As DNA, the CDR3 is TGTGCCAGTAGGGCGGCGGGGGATAATTCACCCCTCCACTTT.

V is TRBV25-1 and J is TRBJ2-1; 7 bases match TRBD1. CDR1 MGHDK and CDR2 SYGVNS come from the germline V gene. V lost 4 bases and J lost 6; bases outside the gene matches: 15. The CDR3 has 17 amino acids. CDR3: CASSGDPGTDQRNEQFF. The CDR3 DNA follows: TGTGCCAGCAGTGGAGACCCCGGGACAGACCAGCGCAATGAGCAGTTCTTC.